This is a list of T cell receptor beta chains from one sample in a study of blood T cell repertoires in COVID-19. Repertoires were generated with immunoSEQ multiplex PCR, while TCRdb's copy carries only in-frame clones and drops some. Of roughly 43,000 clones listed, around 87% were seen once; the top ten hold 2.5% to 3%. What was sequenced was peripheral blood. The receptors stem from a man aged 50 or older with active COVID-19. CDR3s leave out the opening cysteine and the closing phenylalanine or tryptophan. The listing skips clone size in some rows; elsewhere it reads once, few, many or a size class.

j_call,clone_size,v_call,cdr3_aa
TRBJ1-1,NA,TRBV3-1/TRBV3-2,ASSQGQRAF
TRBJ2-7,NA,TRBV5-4,ASSLDSSSYEQY
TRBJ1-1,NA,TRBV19,ASSIGQARSAAF
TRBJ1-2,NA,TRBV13,ASSPRQGSGYT
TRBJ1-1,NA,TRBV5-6,ASTPTGGGKNTEAF
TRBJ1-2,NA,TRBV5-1,ASSSGTGGNGYT
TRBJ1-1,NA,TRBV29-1,SVPNIQGYTEAF
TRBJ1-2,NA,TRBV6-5,ASSYGATGGRGYT
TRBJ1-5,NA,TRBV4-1,ASSQQGIGGDQPQH
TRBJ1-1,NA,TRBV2,ASSVTGSQNTEAF
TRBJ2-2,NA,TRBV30,AWSVGQAGELF
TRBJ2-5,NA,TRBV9,ASSATRGWGETQY
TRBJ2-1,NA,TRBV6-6,ASSLYRDNEQF
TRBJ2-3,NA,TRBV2,ASSEGTGGTDTQY
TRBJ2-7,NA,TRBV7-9,ASSLQGWEQY
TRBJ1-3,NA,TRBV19,ASSRGGAAGNTIY
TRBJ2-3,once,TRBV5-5,ASSKGAVRGRNTDTQY
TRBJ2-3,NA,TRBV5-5,ASSPEVFRGPDTQY
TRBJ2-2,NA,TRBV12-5,ASGLAIGGKNTGELF
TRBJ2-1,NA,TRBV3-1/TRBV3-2,ASSYSGGNDEQF
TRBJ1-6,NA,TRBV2,ASQKPGAYNSPLH
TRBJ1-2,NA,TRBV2,ASSEPPRRQGGYGYT
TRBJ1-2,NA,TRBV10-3,AISDGSGNYGYT
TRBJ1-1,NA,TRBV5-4,ASRPDRANTEAF